This T cell receptor beta chain stems from a study of cytomegalovirus exposure and HLA in healthy donors. Study observations and caveats: Most TCR sequences were uncommon, yet certain public TCRs appeared in many donors. Presence/absence analyses treated sequencing depth as roughly uniform across donors. Later analysis identified a missense DCLRE1C variant that was linked to TCR beta V- and J-gene trimming. Researchers catalogued approximately 170 TCR beta chains as cytomegalovirus-associated.

Both 60 Vbeta primers and 13 Jbeta primers went into the PCR. Only in-frame clones appear in the TCRdb table, and some are missing; sequencing was by immunoSEQ multiplex PCR. The sample comprises about 100,000 clones, around 73% of which are singletons, and roughly 7.8% rests with the top ten. In the case of this clone: Its antigen is unidentified.

This CDR3 is built from 14 residues. Trimming stripped 0 bases from V and 7 bases from J, with 10 bases between. Germline V lookup: CDR1 MNHEY, CDR2 SVGAGI. The sequenced sample consisted of PBMCs. The J gene is TRBJ1-5, the V gene TRBV6-5; D remains unclear. The receptor comes from a man aged 25 to 40 in good health and CMV-seronegative. CDR3 nucleotides: TGTGCCAGCAGTTACTCGAGAACCGGGCAGCCCCAGCATTTT. It encodes CASSYSRTGQPQHF.